The 24 T cell receptor beta chains in this list originate from one sample, sequenced in a study of beta chain features in type 1 diabetes. Expressed TCRB transcripts got sequenced, as all isolated RNA was reverse transcribed. Measured with immunoSEQ multiplex PCR; TCRdb has only the in-frame clones, and not every one. The sample consists of approximately 140,000 clones, roughly 53% of them appearing once. Specimen: Tregs from blood. These receptor sequences come from a man younger than 30 in good health.

The chain uses TRBV28 and TRBJ2-7; 8 bases line up with TRBD1. Trimming removed 6 bases from V and 5 bases from J; junction bases left unmatched: 9. The CDR3 loop spans 14 amino acids. Germline V gene lookup returns CDR1 MDHEN and CDR2 SYDVKM. CDR3 coding DNA: TGTGCCAGCAGCAGACAGGGGATTCGACACGAGCAGTACTTC. This sequence encodes CASSRQGIRHEQYF. The whole variable domain, remainder taken from reference TRBV28 and TRBJ2-7, is DVKVTQSSRYLVKRTGEKVFLECVQDMDHENMFWYRQDPGLGLRLIYFSYDVKMKEKGDIPEGYSVSREKKERFSLILESASTNQTSMYLCASSRQGIRHEQYFGPGTRLTVT.

This sequence joins TRBV5-6 and TRBJ2-7; TRBD2 matches 7 bases. Germline assignment: CDR1 SGHDT and CDR2 YYEEEE. The CDR3 loop spans 13 amino acids. The J segment lost 5 bases and the V segment lost 0 bases, leaving 2 bases of the junction unmatched. The chain's CDR3 is CASSLGLADEQYF. DNA of the CDR3: TGTGCCAGCAGCTTGGGGCTAGCGGACGAGCAGTACTTC.

Only a few counts were recorded for this clone. For the CDR3, the DNA is TGTGCCAGCAGCTTAGCAATGTTCCAGCGGGAGCTTAACGGGGAGCTGTTTTTT. Translating gives CASSLAMFQRELNGELFF. J is TRBJ2-2 and V is TRBV7-8; 8 bases fit TRBD2. The CDR3 extends over 18 amino acids. The junction had 13 bases not matched to a gene; V was cut back by 0 bases and J by 7 bases. Germline CDR1 is SGHVS and CDR2 is FQNEAQ.

This clone has only a few counts. In DNA form, the CDR3 reads TGTGCCAGCAGCTTAGGAGGGGGAAGCAATCAGCCCCAGCATTTT. Translating gives CASSLGGGSNQPQHF. The chain is built from TRBV7-2 and TRBJ1-5, with a weak D call TRBD1 (6 bases). Trimming stripped 1 base from V and 1 base from J, with 8 bases between. Germline values: CDR1 SGHTA, CDR2 FQGNSA. The CDR3 is 15 residues long.

This clone came up a few times. This chain connects TRBV2 to TRBJ2-6; unclear D gene. The CDR3 contains 14 residues. The germline CDR1 and CDR2 sequences are SNHLY and FYNNEI. The V end was cut by 11 bases, the J end by 0 bases, with 11 bases between. The CDR3, as DNA: TGTGCCCGATCCGGCGGCTCTGGGGCCAACGTCCTGACTTTC. It is translated as CARSGGSGANVLTF.

The rearrangement links TRBV11-2 to TRBJ2-2; 7 positions match TRBD1. Germline-derived CDR1 and CDR2 are SGHAT and FQNNGV. J lost 9 bases, V lost 5 bases, and 9 bases had no gene match. This CDR3 has 14 residues. The CDR3 coding sequence is TGTGCCAGCAGCCCGACAGGGCTCTCCTGGGAGCTGTTTTTT. It codes for CASSPTGLSWELFF.

The gene calls are TRBV4-2 and TRBJ1-1; D unclear. This CDR3 has 13 amino acids. Trimming removed 4 bases at V and 3 bases at J, with 9 bases between. Germline V gene lookup returns CDR1 LGHNA and CDR2 YNFKEQ. CDR3 bases: TGTGCCAGCAGCCCCATCCGGGACACTGAAGCTTTCTTT. This sequence encodes CASSPIRDTEAFF.

This chain uses TRBV7-9 with TRBJ2-7; 14 nucleotides align to TRBD2. Losses at the gene ends were 4 bases for V and 3 bases for J; bases not matched to a gene: 5. Germline values: CDR1 SEHNR, CDR2 FQNEAQ (reference sequence). The CDR3 covers 16 residues. This chain's CDR3 is CASSSRGLAGVYEQYF. The CDR3 DNA reads TGTGCCAGCAGCTCCAGGGGACTAGCGGGAGTCTACGAGCAGTACTTC. The full variable domain, with the rest looked up from reference TRBV7-9 and TRBJ2-7, is DTGVSQNPRHKITKRGQNVTFRCDPISEHNRLYWYRQTLGQGPEFLTYFQNEAQLEKSRLLSDRFSAERPKGSFSTLEIQRTEQGDSAMYLCASSSRGLAGVYEQYFGPGTRLTVT.

This clone came up a few times. This sequence joins TRBV7-9 and TRBJ2-1; D may be TRBD2 (6 bases). The CDR3 sequence is 14 residues long. The germline V gene encodes CDR1 SEHNR and CDR2 FQNEAQ (reference sequence). Trimming removed 5 bases at V and 6 bases at J, with 14 bases between. CDR3 in amino acids: CASSPQPSVNEQFF. CDR3 sequence (DNA): TGTGCCAGCAGCCCCCAGCCTAGCGTCAATGAGCAGTTCTTC. The variable domain in full, completed from reference TRBV7-9 and TRBJ2-1, reads DTGVSQNPRHKITKRGQNVTFRCDPISEHNRLYWYRQTLGQGPEFLTYFQNEAQLEKSRLLSDRFSAERPKGSFSTLEIQRTEQGDSAMYLCASSPQPSVNEQFFGPGTRLTVL.

Only a few counts were recorded for this clone. The chain is built from TRBV6-1 and TRBJ1-1; 8 bases line up with TRBD1. The germline CDR1 and CDR2 sequences are MNHNS and SASEGT. The CDR3 loop spans 13 amino acids. V shed 6 bases, J shed 4 bases, and the junction held 4 bases outside the gene matches. The CDR3 coding sequence is TGTGCCAGCAGCCTCGACAGGGGCACTGAAGCTTTCTTT. As protein: CASSLDRGTEAFF.

The table lists this clone with a few counts. The rearrangement links TRBV28 to TRBJ2-3; TRBD2 matches 7 bases. Germline V gives CDR1 MDHEN, CDR2 SYDVKM. Trimming took 4 bases from V and 7 from J; bases not matched to a gene: 14. The CDR3 totals 16 residues. The CDR3 nucleotides are TGTGCCAGCAGTTCGCCGCGACTAGCCCGTGGGAATACGCAGTATTTT. Translated, it gives CASSSPRLARGNTQYF.

The chain links TRBV5-1 to TRBJ1-4; 11 bases align to TRBD1. This CDR3 spans 15 amino acids. V was pared by 4 bases and J by 7 bases, with 6 bases of the junction left unmatched. The V gene's germline CDR1 is SGHRS and CDR2 YFSETQ. The CDR3 nucleotides read TGCGCCAGCAGCGGTGCCGGGACAGGGGGTGAAAAACTGTTTTTT. This translates into CASSGAGTGGEKLFF. Full variable domain (rest looked up from reference TRBV5-1 and TRBJ1-4): KAGVTQTPRYLIKTRGQQVTLSCSPISGHRSVSWYQQTPGQGLQFLFEYFSETQRNKGNFPGRFSGRQFSNSRSEMNVSTLELGDSALYLCASSGAGTGGEKLFFGSGTQLSVL.

The chain recombines TRBV6-5 with TRBJ2-7; the D gene is possibly TRBD2 (6 bases). Trimming removed 5 bases at V and 5 bases at J, with 16 bases between. Germline V CDR1 and CDR2: MNHEY, SVGAGI. This CDR3 comprises 14 residues. The CDR3 loop reads CASSALRGSNEQYF. CDR3 bases: TGTGCCAGCAGTGCCCTCCGGGGGTCCAACGAGCAGTACTTC.

The CDR3 loop reads CASSLDYGELFF. CDR3 sequence (DNA): TGCGCCAGCAGCTTGGATTACGGGGAGCTGTTTTTT. This sequence joins TRBV5-1 and TRBJ2-2; D is uncertain. CDR1 and CDR2 from the germline V gene are SGHRS and YFSETQ. V was cut by 0 bases and J by 7 bases, with 4 bases left in between. This CDR3 region has 12 residues.

This clone was detected a few times. The chain employs TRBV29-1 and TRBJ1-2; D ambiguous. V dropped 4 bases and J dropped 8 bases, with 14 bases sitting between them. CDR3 size: 12 residues. Germline V gives CDR1 SQVTM, CDR2 ANQGSEA. This CDR3 reads CSVGEGGRGYTF. In DNA form, the CDR3 reads TGCAGCGTTGGGGAGGGTGGAAGAGGCTACACCTTC.

This clone has a handful of counts. The J gene is TRBJ1-1, the V gene TRBV5-1; D might be TRBD1 (6 bases). In germline, CDR1 is SGHRS, CDR2 YFSETQ. The V and J ends lost 0 bases and 5 bases respectively, with 14 bases between them. This CDR3 has 15 residues. The DNA of the CDR3 is TGCGCCAGCAGCTTGGTGGGGGCGCGGGTAACTGAAGCTTTCTTT. This codes for CASSLVGARVTEAFF.

The chain carries TRBV27 and TRBJ2-7, with D possibly matching TRBD1 (5 bases). V lost 3 bases and J lost 0, with 9 bases in between. CDR1 is MNHEY and CDR2 is SMNVEV in the germline V gene (reference sequence). The CDR3 sequence is 14 residues long. The CDR3, as DNA: TGTGCCAGCAGTTTTGGACATAGCTCCTACGAGCAGTACTTC. Its translation is CASSFGHSSYEQYF.

There are a few counts of this clone. V is TRBV7-3 and J is TRBJ2-5, with D uncertain. The germline gives CDR1 SGHTA, CDR2 FQGTGA. The germline V and J ends were trimmed by 2 bases and 7 bases, with 11 bases remaining between them. This CDR3 contains 13 residues. The CDR3 nucleotides read TGTGCCAGCAGCTTACAGGCCCCCGGGACCCAGTACTTC. It translates to CASSLQAPGTQYF.

The J gene is TRBJ2-2, the V gene TRBV14, with 8 bases identical to TRBD1. The CDR3 covers 16 residues. The ends lost 2 bases at V and 4 bases at J; junction bases unmatched: 6. From germline, CDR1 is SGHDN and CDR2 FVKESK. The CDR3: CASSQQGARITGELFF. The CDR3 coding sequence is TGTGCCAGCAGCCAACAGGGGGCCCGGATCACCGGGGAGCTGTTTTTT.

This clone has a handful of counts. The chain carries TRBV5-1 and TRBJ2-2; tentatively, D is TRBD2 (5 bases). Germline V gene sequence: CDR1 SGHRS, CDR2 YFSETQ. There are 14 residues in the CDR3. The V and J ends lost 7 bases and 2 bases respectively, with 12 bases between them. CDR3 bases: TGCGCCAGCTCGAGGGAGACTAACACCGGGGAGCTGTTTTTT. Translation: CASSRETNTGELFF.

This clone came up once. The J gene is TRBJ1-2, the V gene TRBV5-1; 7 bases fit TRBD1. The junction had 11 bases not matched to a gene; V was cut back by 0 bases and J by 6 bases. Per germline, CDR1 SGHRS and CDR2 YFSETQ. CDR3 size: 16 residues. Here the CDR3 reads CASSLAGQRVADGYTF. The DNA of the CDR3 is TGCGCCAGCAGCTTGGCGGGACAGAGAGTGGCGGATGGCTACACCTTC.

This chain connects TRBV21-1 to TRBJ2-2; the D call of TRBD1 is as the table states it, not checked on the DNA. TRBV21-1 is assigned pseudogene status. This CDR3 spans 18 amino acids. The chain's CDR3 is CASSKATGGEKDTGELFF. CDR3 bases: TGTGCCAGCAGCAAAGCGACAGGGGGCGAGAAAGACACCGGGGAGCTGTTTTTT.

The V and J genes are TRBV6-6 and TRBJ1-5; 7 bases are a match to TRBD1. Looked up from germline, CDR1 is MNHNY and CDR2 is SVGAGI (reference sequence). The CDR3 has 15 residues. J gave up 3 bases and V 6 bases, and 8 bases lay outside the gene matches. CDR3 protein: CASSFRGLNNQPQHF. CDR3 bases: TGTGCCAGCAGCTTCAGGGGGTTGAACAATCAGCCCCAGCATTTT.

The chain has TRBV9 and TRBJ1-3; D remains ambiguous. The germline V and J ends were trimmed by 3 bases and 0 bases, with 10 bases remaining between them. CDR3 size: 15 residues. Germline values: CDR1 SGDLS, CDR2 YYNGEE. The CDR3 here is CASSARGNSGNTIYF. The CDR3 DNA reads as TGTGCCAGCAGCGCTCGGGGAAACTCTGGAAACACCATATATTTT.